This T cell receptor (beta chain) derives from a study of cytomegalovirus exposure and HLA in healthy donors. This CDR3 comprises 14 residues. V trimming: 6 bases; J trimming: 3 bases; junction bases outside the gene matches: 4. From germline, CDR1 is LNHDA and CDR2 SQIVND (reference sequence). The sample holds a few counts of this clone. Researchers ran the PCR with 60 Vbeta and 13 Jbeta primers. The table came from immunoSEQ multiplex PCR; TCRdb's copy has only in-frame clones and leaves some out. The table records roughly 230,000 clones, roughly 78% of them present only once. This chain joins TRBV19 and TRBJ2-7; TRBD1 aligns across 11 bases. Sequencing used PBMCs. The receptor was isolated from a boy aged 10-17 years in good health and CMV-seronegative. The CDR3 nucleotides read TGTGCCAGTAGCTCCGGGACAGGGGGCTACGAGCAGTACTTC. Protein product: CASSSGTGGYEQYF.